The clone carrying this TCR beta chain was picked up a small number of times. The data are from a study of T cells after yellow fever vaccination. Overall study context: Libraries from low-cell-number fractions were prepared with the SMART-Seq v4 Ultra Low Input RNA kit.

For TCR, cDNA came from 5'RACE template switching, which added a universal primer site and UMIs. TCRdb redid the calling of the 5' RACE reads with MiXCR, one entry per CDR3 protein. The data hold around 53,000 distinct CDR3 sequences, with about 6.6% observed a single time. Trimming took off 6 bases at V and 2 bases at J, with 16 bases between the two ends. Per germline, CDR1 SGHRS and CDR2 YFSETQ. The CDR3 runs to 15 residues. General study findings and limits: Post-booster repertoires contained most primary-vaccination clones again (about 95% CD4, 88% CD8). The bulk population could contribute abundant contaminating clonotypes to FACS-sorted repertoires.

This sequence joins TRBV5-1 and TRBJ2-3; D is possibly TRBD1 or TRBD2 (5 bases each). The specimen was CD8+ T cells not binding an NS4B(214-222) dextramer, sorted from PBMCs, collected about 49 days after the first yellow fever vaccination. This clonotype was sampled from a man in his late teens or twenties who received the YFV17D yellow fever vaccine. The CDR3 here is CASTERDLYTDTQYF. CDR3 bases: TGCGCCAGCACCGAAAGGGACCTGTACACAGATACGCAGTATTTT. The entire variable domain, with the rest obtained from reference TRBV5-1 and TRBJ2-3, is as follows: KAGVTQTPRYLIKTRGQQVTLSCSPISGHRSVSWYQQTPGQGLQFLFEYFSETQRNKGNFPGRFSGRQFSNSRSEMNVSTLELGDSALYLCASTERDLYTDTQYFGPGTRLTVL.